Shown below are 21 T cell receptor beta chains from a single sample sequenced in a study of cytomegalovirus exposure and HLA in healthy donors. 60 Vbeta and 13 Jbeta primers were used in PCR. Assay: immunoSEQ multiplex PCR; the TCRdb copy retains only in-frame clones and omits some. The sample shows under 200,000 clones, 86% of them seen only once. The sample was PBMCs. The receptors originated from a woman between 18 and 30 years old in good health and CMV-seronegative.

The CDR3 loop is CASSLTIQETQYF. CDR3 in DNA: TGTGCCAGCAGTTTAACTATCCAAGAGACCCAGTACTTC. This chain connects TRBV28 to TRBJ2-5; no clear D. The V gene lost 2 bases and the J gene lost 1 base, with 5 bases spanning the gap. The CDR3 is 13 residues long. Germline V gives CDR1 MDHEN, CDR2 SYDVKM.

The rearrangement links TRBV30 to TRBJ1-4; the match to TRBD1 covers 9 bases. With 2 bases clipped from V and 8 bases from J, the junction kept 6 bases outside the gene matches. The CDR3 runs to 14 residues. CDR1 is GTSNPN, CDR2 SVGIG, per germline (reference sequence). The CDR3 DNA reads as TGTGCCTGGAGTCTGGGACAGGGAGGGGAAAAACTGTTTTTT. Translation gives CAWSLGQGGEKLFF.

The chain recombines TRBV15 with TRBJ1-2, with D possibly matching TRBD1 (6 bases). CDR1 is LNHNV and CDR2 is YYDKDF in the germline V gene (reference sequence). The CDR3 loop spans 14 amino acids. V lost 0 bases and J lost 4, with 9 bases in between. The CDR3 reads CATSREKGVYGYTF. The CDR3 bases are TGTGCCACCAGCAGAGAGAAGGGGGTCTATGGCTACACCTTC.

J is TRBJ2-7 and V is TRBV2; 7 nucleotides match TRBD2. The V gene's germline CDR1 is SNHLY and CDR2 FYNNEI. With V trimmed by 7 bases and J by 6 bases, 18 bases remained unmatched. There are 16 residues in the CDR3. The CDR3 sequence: CASTIDRSAGRLEQYF. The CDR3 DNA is TGTGCCAGCACCATAGACCGCTCAGCGGGACGTCTCGAGCAGTACTTC.

CDR3 nucleotide sequence: TGTGCCAGCAGCTTAGGCTGGTCAGGGCGGTCGCGGGAGACCCAGTACTTC. It is translated as CASSLGWSGRSRETQYF. This chain connects TRBV13 to TRBJ2-5; TRBD1 is a possible D gene (5 bases). There are 17 residues in the CDR3. V lost 0 bases to trimming and J lost 5 bases, with 19 bases between them. The germline CDR1 and CDR2 sequences are PRHDT and FYEKMQ (reference sequence).

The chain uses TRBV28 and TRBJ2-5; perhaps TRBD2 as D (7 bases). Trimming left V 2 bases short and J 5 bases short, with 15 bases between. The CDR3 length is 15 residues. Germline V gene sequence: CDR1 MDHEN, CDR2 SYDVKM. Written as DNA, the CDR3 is TGTGCCAGCAGTTTACCTCTGGCGGGGGCCGAGACCCAGTACTTC. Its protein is CASSLPLAGAETQYF.

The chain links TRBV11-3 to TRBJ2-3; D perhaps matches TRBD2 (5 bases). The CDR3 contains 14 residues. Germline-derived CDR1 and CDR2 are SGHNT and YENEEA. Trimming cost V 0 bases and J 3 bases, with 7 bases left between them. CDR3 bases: TGTGCCAGCAGCTTAGAACGAGGGACAGATACGCAGTATTTT. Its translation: CASSLERGTDTQYF.

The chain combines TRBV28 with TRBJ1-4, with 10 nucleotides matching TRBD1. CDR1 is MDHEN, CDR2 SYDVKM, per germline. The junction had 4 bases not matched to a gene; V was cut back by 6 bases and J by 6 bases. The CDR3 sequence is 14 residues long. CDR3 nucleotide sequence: TGTGCCAGCAGCGACAGGGGGCGGGATGAAAAACTGTTTTTT. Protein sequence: CASSDRGRDEKLFF.

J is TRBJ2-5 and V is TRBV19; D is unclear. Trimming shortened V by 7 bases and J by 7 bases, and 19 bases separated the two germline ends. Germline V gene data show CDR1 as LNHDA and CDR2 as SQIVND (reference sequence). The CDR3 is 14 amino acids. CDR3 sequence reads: CASTFSAGLGTQYF. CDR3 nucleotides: TGTGCCAGTACCTTCTCGGCAGGCTTGGGGACCCAGTACTTC.

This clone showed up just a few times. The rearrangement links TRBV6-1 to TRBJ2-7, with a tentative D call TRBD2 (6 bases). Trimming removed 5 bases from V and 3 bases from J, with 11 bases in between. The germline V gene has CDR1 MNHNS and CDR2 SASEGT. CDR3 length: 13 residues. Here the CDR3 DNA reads TGTGCCAGCAGTATCGGAGGGGTCTACGAGCAGTACTTC. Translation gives CASSIGGVYEQYF.

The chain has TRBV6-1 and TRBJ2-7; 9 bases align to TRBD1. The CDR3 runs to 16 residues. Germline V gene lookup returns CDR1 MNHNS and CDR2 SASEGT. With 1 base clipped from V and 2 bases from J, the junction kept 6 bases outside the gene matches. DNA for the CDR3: TGTGCCAGCAGTGAAGACGCCGGGACAGGGACCTACGAGCAGTACTTC. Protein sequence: CASSEDAGTGTYEQYF.

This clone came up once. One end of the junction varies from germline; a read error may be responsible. The CDR3 region is CASSLSGLQGYGYPF. CDR3 sequence (DNA): TGTGCCAGCAGTCTCTCTGGATTGCAGGGCTATGGCTACCCCTTC. The J gene is TRBJ1-2, the V gene TRBV6-5; possibly TRBD1 for D (5 bases). The CDR3 extends over 15 amino acids. Germline V gives CDR1 MNHEY, CDR2 SVGAGI.

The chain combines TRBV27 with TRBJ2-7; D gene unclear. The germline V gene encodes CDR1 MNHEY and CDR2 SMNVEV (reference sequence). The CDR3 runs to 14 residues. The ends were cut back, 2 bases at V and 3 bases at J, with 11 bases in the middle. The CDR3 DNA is TGTGCCAGCAGTTTACTCACCCTAGGCTACGAGCAGTACTTC. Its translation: CASSLLTLGYEQYF.

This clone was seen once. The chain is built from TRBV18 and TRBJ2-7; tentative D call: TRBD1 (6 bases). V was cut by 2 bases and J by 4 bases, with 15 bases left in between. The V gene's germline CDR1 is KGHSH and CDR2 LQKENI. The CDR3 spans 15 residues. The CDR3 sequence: CASSPIPGDGYEQYF. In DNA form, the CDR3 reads TGTGCCAGCTCACCAATTCCAGGGGACGGGTACGAGCAGTACTTC.

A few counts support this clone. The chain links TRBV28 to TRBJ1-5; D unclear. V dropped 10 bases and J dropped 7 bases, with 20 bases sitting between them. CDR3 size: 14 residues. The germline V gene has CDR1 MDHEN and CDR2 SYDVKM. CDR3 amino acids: CATNPGSRDQPQHF. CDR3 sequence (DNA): TGTGCCACCAACCCGGGGAGTCGCGACCAGCCCCAGCATTTT.

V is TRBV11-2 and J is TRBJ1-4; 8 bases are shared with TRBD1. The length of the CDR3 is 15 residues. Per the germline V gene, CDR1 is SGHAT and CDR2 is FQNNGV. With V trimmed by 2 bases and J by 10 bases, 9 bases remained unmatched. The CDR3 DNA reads TGTGCCAGCAGCTTATCCGACCAGGGGGCAGGAAAACTGTTTTTT. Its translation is CASSLSDQGAGKLFF.

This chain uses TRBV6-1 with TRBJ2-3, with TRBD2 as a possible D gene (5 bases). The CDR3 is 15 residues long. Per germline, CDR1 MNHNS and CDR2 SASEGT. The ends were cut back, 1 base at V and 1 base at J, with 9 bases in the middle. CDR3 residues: CASSEVSVGTDTQYF. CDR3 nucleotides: TGTGCCAGCAGTGAAGTTAGCGTAGGCACAGATACGCAGTATTTT.

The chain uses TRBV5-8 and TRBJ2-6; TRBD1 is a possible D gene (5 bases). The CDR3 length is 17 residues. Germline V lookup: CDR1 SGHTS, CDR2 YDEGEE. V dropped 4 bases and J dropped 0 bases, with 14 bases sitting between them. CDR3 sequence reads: CASSQGDSNSGANVLTF. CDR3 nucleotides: TGTGCCAGCAGCCAAGGGGATTCGAACTCTGGGGCCAACGTCCTGACTTTC.

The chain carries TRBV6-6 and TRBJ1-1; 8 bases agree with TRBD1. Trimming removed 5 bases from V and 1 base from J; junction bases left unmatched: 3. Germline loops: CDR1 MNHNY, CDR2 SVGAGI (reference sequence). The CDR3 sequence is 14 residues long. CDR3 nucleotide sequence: TGTGCCAGCAGTCCCGGGACAGGGAACACTGAAGCTTTCTTT. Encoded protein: CASSPGTGNTEAFF.

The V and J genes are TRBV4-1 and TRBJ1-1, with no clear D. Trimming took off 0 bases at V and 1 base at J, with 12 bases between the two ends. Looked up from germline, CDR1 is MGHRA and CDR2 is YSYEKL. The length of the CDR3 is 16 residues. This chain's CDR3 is CASSQDSGRENTEAFF. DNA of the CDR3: TGCGCCAGCAGCCAAGATTCGGGTCGGGAGAACACTGAAGCTTTCTTT.

The CDR3 coding sequence is TGTGCCAGCAGGACAGGGTATTGGGGCTACACCTTC. Translated, it gives CASRTGYWGYTF. The chain carries TRBV28 and TRBJ1-2; TRBD1 matches 7 bases. CDR3 size: 12 residues. V shed 6 bases, J shed 8 bases, and the junction held 6 bases outside the gene matches. Germline CDR1 MDHEN, CDR2 SYDVKM.